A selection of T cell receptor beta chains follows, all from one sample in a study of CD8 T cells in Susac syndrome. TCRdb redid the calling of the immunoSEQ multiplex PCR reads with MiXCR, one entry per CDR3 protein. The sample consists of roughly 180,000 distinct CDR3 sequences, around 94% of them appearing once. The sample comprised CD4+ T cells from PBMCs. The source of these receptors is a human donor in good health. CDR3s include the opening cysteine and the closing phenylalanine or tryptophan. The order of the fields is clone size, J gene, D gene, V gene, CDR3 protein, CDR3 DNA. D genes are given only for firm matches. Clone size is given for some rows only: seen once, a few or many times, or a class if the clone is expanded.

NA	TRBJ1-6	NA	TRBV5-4	CASSLDGASPLHF	TGTGCCAGCAGCTTAGATGGCGCTTCACCCCTCCACTTT
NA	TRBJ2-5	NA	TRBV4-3	CASSQDPVRGRGEETQYF	TGCGCCAGCAGCCAAGATCCCGTCCGGGGCAGGGGTGAAGAGACCCAGTACTTC
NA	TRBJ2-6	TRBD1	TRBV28	CASQTGTGANVLTF	TGTGCCAGCCAGACAGGGACTGGGGCCAACGTCCTGACTTTC
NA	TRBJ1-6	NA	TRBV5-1	CASSLQGPRDNSPLHF	TGCGCCAGCAGCCTCCAGGGACCTCGGGATAATTCACCCCTCCACTTT
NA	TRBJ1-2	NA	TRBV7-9	CASSLAGREGGGYTF	TGTGCCAGCAGCTTAGCTGGCAGGGAGGGAGGCGGCTACACCTTC
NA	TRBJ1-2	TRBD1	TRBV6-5	CASSGQGTDGYTF	TGTGCCAGCAGTGGACAGGGGACGGATGGCTACACCTTC
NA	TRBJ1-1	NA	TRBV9	CASSPRGGGNTEAFF	TGTGCCAGCAGCCCCCGTGGGGGTGGGAACACTGAAGCTTTCTTT
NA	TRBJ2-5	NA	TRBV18	CASSPPTERETQYF	TGTGCCAGCTCACCACCGACGGAGCGAGAGACCCAGTACTTC
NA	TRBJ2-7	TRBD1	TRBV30	CASLGTGGYEQYF	TGTGCCTCCCTCGGGACAGGGGGCTACGAGCAGTACTTC
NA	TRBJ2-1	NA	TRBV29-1	CSVLLGEQFF	TGCAGCGTTCTTCTCGGTGAGCAGTTCTTC
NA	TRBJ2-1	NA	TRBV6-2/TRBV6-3	CASSYGSLVGEQFF	TGTGCCAGCAGTTACGGCTCGCTTGTCGGTGAGCAGTTCTTC
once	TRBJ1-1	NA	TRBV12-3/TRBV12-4	CASSLTSTEAFF	TGTGCCAGCAGTTTAACGTCAACTGAAGCTTTCTTT
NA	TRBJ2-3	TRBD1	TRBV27	CASSIRDSRDTQYF	TGTGCCAGCAGTATACGGGACAGTAGGGATACGCAGTATTTT
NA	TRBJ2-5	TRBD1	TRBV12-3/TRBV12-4	CASSFWTGGLETQYF	TGTGCCAGCAGTTTCTGGACAGGGGGATTAGAGACCCAGTACTTC
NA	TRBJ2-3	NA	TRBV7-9	CASSYPWGTSVSTDTQYF	TGTGCCAGCAGCTACCCCTGGGGTACCTCTGTAAGCACAGATACGCAGTATTTT
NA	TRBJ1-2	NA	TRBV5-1	CASSLERPPGFTF	TGCGCCAGCAGCTTGGAGCGACCCCCGGGGTTCACCTTC
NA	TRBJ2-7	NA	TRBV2	CASSEGGRGYEQYF	TGTGCCAGCAGTGAAGGCGGAAGGGGCTACGAGCAGTACTTC
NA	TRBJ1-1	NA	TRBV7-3	CDSSEMNTEAFF	TGTGACTCGTCAGAGATGAACACTGAAGCTTTCTTT
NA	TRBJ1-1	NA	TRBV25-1	CASSELGSGRPEAFF	TGTGCCAGCAGTGAATTGGGTTCGGGGAGGCCTGAAGCTTTCTTT
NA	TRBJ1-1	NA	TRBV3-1	CASTPPGRTEAFF	TGTGCCAGCACCCCTCCGGGGAGGACTGAAGCTTTCTTT
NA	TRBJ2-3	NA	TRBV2	CASGQEAQGRDTQYF	TGTGCCAGCGGCCAGGAGGCGCAGGGAAGAGATACGCAGTATTTT
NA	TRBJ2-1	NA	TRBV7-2	CASSLEAENEQFF	TGTGCCAGCAGCTTAGAAGCGGAAAATGAGCAGTTCTTC
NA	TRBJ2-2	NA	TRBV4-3	CASSQVQGRSTGELFF	TGCGCCAGCAGCCAAGTACAGGGAAGGAGTACCGGGGAGCTGTTTTTT
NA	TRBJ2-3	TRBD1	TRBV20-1	CSAPSGDRADDTQYF	TGCAGTGCCCCGAGTGGGGACAGGGCTGATGATACGCAGTATTTT
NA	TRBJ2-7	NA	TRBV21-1	CASSEDSEQYF	TGTGCCAGCAGCGAAGACAGTGAGCAGTACTTC
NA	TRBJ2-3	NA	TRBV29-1	CSAVPLGDQHTDTQYF	TGCAGCGCGGTCCCTCTAGGGGACCAGCACACAGATACGCAGTATTTT
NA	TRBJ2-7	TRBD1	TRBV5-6	CASSFENFNRGPYEQYF	TGTGCCAGCAGCTTTGAAAACTTTAACAGGGGGCCCTACGAGCAGTACTTC
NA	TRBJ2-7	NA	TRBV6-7	CASSYGQAFSYEQYF	TGTGCCAGCAGTTACGGGCAGGCCTTCTCCTACGAGCAGTACTTC
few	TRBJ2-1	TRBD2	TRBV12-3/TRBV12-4	CASSLLAGGNEQFF	TGTGCCAGCAGTCTACTAGCGGGAGGCAATGAGCAGTTCTTC
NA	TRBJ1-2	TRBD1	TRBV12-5	CASGLSGGVGYTF	TGTGCTAGTGGTTTGTCAGGGGGGGTTGGCTACACCTTC
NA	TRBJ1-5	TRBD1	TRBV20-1	CSARAGQASNQPQHF	TGCAGTGCTAGGGCTGGACAGGCCTCTAATCAGCCCCAGCATTTT
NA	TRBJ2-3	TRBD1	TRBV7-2	CASSLASGQGSDTQYF	TGTGCCAGCAGCTTAGCGTCGGGACAGGGATCAGATACGCAGTATTTT
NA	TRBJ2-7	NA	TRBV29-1	CSVVNLSYEQYF	TGCAGCGTTGTTAACCTTTCCTACGAGCAGTACTTC
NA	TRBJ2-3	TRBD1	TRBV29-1	CSVVTDRVTDTQYF	TGCAGCGTAGTAACGGACAGGGTCACAGATACGCAGTATTTT
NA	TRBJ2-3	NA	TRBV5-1	CASSPRLRTDTQYF	TGCGCCAGCAGCCCCAGACTTCGCACAGATACGCAGTATTTT
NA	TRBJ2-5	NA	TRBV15	CATQMDYQETQYF	TGTGCCACCCAGATGGACTACCAAGAGACCCAGTACTTC